The present T cell receptor (beta chain) was sequenced within a study of shared T cell receptors in the human thymus. This CDR3 is built from 16 residues. V lost 2 bases to trimming and J lost 3 bases; unmatched junction nucleotides: 5. The germline V gene encodes CDR1 SQVTM and CDR2 ANQGSEA. TCRdb keeps only in-frame clones here, not all; method: immunoSEQ multiplex PCR. Of hundreds of thousands of clones listed, about 95% are singletons. This rearrangement joins TRBV29-1 to TRBJ2-2; the match to TRBD1 covers 11 bases. The sample taken for sequencing was thymocytes. The sequence derives from a human donor. CDR3 in DNA: TGCAGCGTTGAAAGGGGACAGGGGGTCTACACCGGGGAGCTGTTTTTT. As protein: CSVERGQGVYTGELFF.